The 10 T cell receptor beta chains presented below share a single source sample, sequenced in a study of shared clonotypes between healthy human individuals (dated by TCRdb to between 2020 and 2021). The library was built by means of the immunoSEQ multiplex PCR assay. TCRdb limited this immuneACCESS table to in-frame rearrangements with V and J called. A share of clones is missing; checked studies link under half to unresolved V genes, and the rest is unexplained. The sample table records more than 2,000,000 clones; approximately 94% of these occur just once. Of the sample, around 0.14% falls within the top ten clones. Sequenced sample: naive CD4+ T cells sorted from blood. The intended sense of this specimen's cell subset or site label: CD45RA+ positively selected. These receptors all come from a man aged 18 to 35 in good health.

This chain links TRBV10-3 with TRBJ2-2; 13 bases fit TRBD2. The CDR3 spans 17 residues. V lost 5 bases to trimming and J lost 3 bases; unmatched junction nucleotides: 6. In germline, CDR1 is ENHRY, CDR2 SYGVKD. The CDR3 region is CAISRTSGRMDTGELFF. In DNA form, the CDR3 reads TGTGCCATCAGTCGGACTAGCGGGAGAATGGACACCGGGGAGCTGTTTTTT.

The V and J genes are TRBV5-4 and TRBJ1-4; D is perhaps TRBD1 (6 bases). Germline CDR1 and CDR2: SGHNT and YYREEE (reference sequence). V lost 4 bases to trimming and J lost 8 bases, with 12 bases between them. This CDR3 spans 13 amino acids. CDR3 coding DNA: TGTGCCAGCAGCCCACCGGGACAAGAAAAACTGTTTTTT. Protein: CASSPPGQEKLFF.

The chain links TRBV14 to TRBJ2-2; possibly TRBD2 for D (6 bases). Germline CDR1 SGHDN, CDR2 FVKESK. The CDR3 spans 14 residues. Trimming pared 3 bases from V and 6 bases from J, leaving 11 bases between. The CDR3 region is CASSHTSFAGELFF. The CDR3 nucleotides are TGTGCCAGCAGCCATACTAGCTTCGCCGGGGAGCTGTTTTTT.

This clone was recorded a few times. The chain couples TRBV6-6 to TRBJ1-1; 7 positions agree with TRBD1. This CDR3 is 15 amino acids long. The V and J ends lost 4 bases and 1 base, in that order; junction bases with no gene match: 6. Germline assignment: CDR1 MNHNY and CDR2 SVGAGI (reference sequence). The CDR3 sequence: CASSWTGRANTEAFF. In DNA, the CDR3 is TGTGCCAGCAGTTGGACAGGAAGGGCGAACACTGAAGCTTTCTTT.

The chain has TRBV30 and TRBJ2-7; D unresolved. The CDR3 loop spans 15 amino acids. V lost 3 bases to trimming and J lost 3 bases, with 18 bases between them. Germline CDR1 is GTSNPN and CDR2 is SVGIG (reference sequence). The CDR3 loop reads CAWRDRATKSYEQYF. The CDR3 nucleotides read TGTGCCTGGAGGGACCGGGCCACGAAGAGCTACGAGCAGTACTTC.

This chain connects TRBV4-2 to TRBJ2-1, with D uncertain. Germline assignment: CDR1 LGHNA and CDR2 YNFKEQ. Trimming pared 3 bases from V and 6 bases from J, leaving 15 bases between. The CDR3 extends over 15 amino acids. CDR3: CASSQPSQRRNEQFF. In nucleotides, the CDR3 is TGTGCCAGCAGCCAGCCGAGCCAGAGGCGCAATGAGCAGTTCTTC.

J is TRBJ2-7 and V is TRBV4-3; D is unresolved. The CDR3 contains 17 residues. Trimming removed 2 bases from V and 4 bases from J, with 21 bases in between. Germline lookup yields CDR1 LGHNA and CDR2 YSLEER. The CDR3 coding sequence is TGCGCCAGCAGCCAATCCTTAACACCGGGTCCTGAATACGAGCAGTACTTC. It specifies CASSQSLTPGPEYEQYF.

The J gene is TRBJ2-1, the V gene TRBV6-1, with 15 bases matching TRBD2. The V gene end was trimmed by 10 bases and the J gene end by 7 bases; junction bases not matched to a gene: 5. CDR1 and CDR2 from the germline V gene are MNHNS and SASEGT. This CDR3 is 14 amino acids long. DNA of the CDR3: TGTGCCACCGGCGGGACTAGCGGGAGGAATGAGCAGTTCTTC. Its protein product is CATGGTSGRNEQFF.

This clone was observed once. The chain combines TRBV6-1 with TRBJ1-4; D is ambiguous. With 2 bases removed from V and 7 bases from J, the gap between germline ends came to 11 bases. The CDR3 extends over 14 amino acids. Per germline, CDR1 MNHNS and CDR2 SASEGT. DNA for the CDR3: TGTGCCAGCAGTGAACTTATATCTCGTGAAAAACTGTTTTTT. It encodes CASSELISREKLFF.

The chain recombines TRBV18 with TRBJ1-2, with 8 bases aligning to TRBD1. CDR1 is KGHSH and CDR2 is LQKENI in the germline V gene. V trimming: 3 bases; J trimming: 5 bases; junction bases outside the gene matches: 11. The CDR3 consists of 16 residues. The CDR3 bases are TGTGCCAGCTCACCGCTGACAGGGGCATTTGGTTATGGCTACACCTTC. As protein: CASSPLTGAFGYGYTF. Variable domain in full (rest from reference TRBV18 and TRBJ1-2): NAGVMQNPRHLVRRRGQEARLRCSPMKGHSHVYWYRQLPEEGLKFMVYLQKENIIDESGMPKERFSAEFPKEGPSILRIQQVVRGDSAAYFCASSPLTGAFGYGYTFGSGTRLTVV.